The 22 T cell receptor beta chains listed next were all sequenced from one sample in a study of T cells after yellow fever vaccination (dated by TCRdb to between 2019 and 2020). The treatment or condition label for this specimen denotes: live attenuated yellow fever vaccine strain. The library was built by means of 5' RACE. The sequencing machine was an Illumina NovaSeq 6000. TCRdb itself trimmed the public reads at Q25 with fastp, ran MiXCR and retained productive beta chains. Each CDR3 protein appears once, grouped with its most common genes and DNA. This sample gives a few hundred thousand distinct CDR3 sequences in total; 4.1% of them show up just once. Around 23% of the sample belongs to the ten largest clones. The source material was PBMCs, sampled 5 days after the yellow fever booster vaccination. The receptors here all came from a man between 18 and 35 years old who received the YFV17D yellow fever vaccine.

This chain connects TRBV7-3 to TRBJ2-1, with D perhaps matching TRBD2 (6 bases). The V and J ends lost 5 bases and 6 bases respectively, with 17 bases between them. The CDR3 length is 15 residues. Germline V lookup: CDR1 SGHTA, CDR2 FQGTGA. Here the CDR3 DNA reads TGTGCCAGCAGCGACGGAGGGCTAGTGGCCAATGAGCAGTTCTTC. It yields the protein CASSDGGLVANEQFF.

This clonotype came up a few times. The chain combines TRBV5-4 with TRBJ2-2, with a possible D match to TRBD1 (6 bases). The germline V gene encodes CDR1 SGHNT and CDR2 YYREEE (reference sequence). The germline V and J ends were trimmed by 0 bases and 2 bases, with 11 bases remaining between them. The CDR3 runs to 16 residues. The CDR3 here is CASSLEQGANTGELFF. The CDR3, as DNA: TGTGCCAGCAGCTTGGAACAGGGCGCTAACACCGGGGAGCTGTTTTTT.

This clonotype came up a few times. The V gene is TRBV5-6, the J gene TRBJ2-7; D unresolved. The length of the CDR3 is 12 residues. CDR1 SGHDT and CDR2 YYEEEE come from the germline V gene. The V end was cut by 1 base, the J end by 1 base, with 3 bases between. The CDR3 region has the DNA TGTGCCAGCAGCTTGTTTTCCTACGAGCAGTACGTC. Its protein is CASSLFSYEQYV.

The chain couples TRBV18 to TRBJ1-2; TRBD1 might be the D (5 bases). The CDR3 contains 15 residues. The V end lost 3 bases, the J end lost 5 bases, and 16 bases lay between the germline ends. Looked up from germline, CDR1 is KGHSH and CDR2 is LQKENI. The CDR3 bases are TGTGCCAGCTCACCTACCAGGGTCGAAGGGTATGGCTACACCTTC. This codes for CASSPTRVEGYGYTF.

The chain has TRBV10-3 and TRBJ2-7; 7 bases map to TRBD1. Germline values: CDR1 ENHRY, CDR2 SYGVKD. The V gene end was trimmed by 4 bases and the J gene end by 3 bases; junction bases not matched to a gene: 6. The CDR3 loop spans 14 amino acids. The CDR3 reads CAISGTGGSYEQYF. In nucleotides, the CDR3 is TGTGCCATCAGTGGGACAGGTGGGAGCTACGAGCAGTACTTC.

V gene TRBV7-2 combines with J gene TRBJ2-7; TRBD2 aligns across 8 bases. This CDR3 contains 15 residues. V gave up 2 bases and J gave up 3 bases; unmatched junction bases: 6. Germline values: CDR1 SGHTA, CDR2 FQGNSA. The CDR3 is CASSLLSGAFYEQYV. CDR3 DNA sequence: TGTGCCAGCAGCTTACTTAGCGGGGCCTTCTACGAGCAGTACGTC.

This clonotype was found many times. The rearrangement uses TRBV18 and TRBJ2-3; 7 bases fit TRBD1. CDR1 and CDR2 (germline): KGHSH, LQKENI. This CDR3 region has 14 residues. The ends lost 3 bases at V and 6 bases at J; junction bases unmatched: 6. The CDR3 DNA sequence: TGTGCCAGCTCACCGAACAGGGGAACGGATACGCAGTATTTT. Protein sequence: CASSPNRGTDTQYF.

This clonotype was recorded at least ten times. This chain joins TRBV12-3 or TRBV12-4 and TRBJ2-1, with 9 bases identical to TRBD2. This CDR3 comprises 16 residues. The trim removed 2 bases at V and 4 bases at J, leaving 6 bases unmatched. The CDR3 sequence: CASSLSGRGGYNEQFF. In DNA, the CDR3 is TGTGCCAGCAGTTTAAGTGGGCGGGGGGGTTACAATGAGCAGTTCTTC.

This clonotype has just a few counts. The chain recombines TRBV5-6 with TRBJ2-4; D is perhaps TRBD2 (7 bases). V was pared by 4 bases and J by 6 bases, with 14 bases between. The CDR3 length is 14 residues. The germline gives CDR1 SGHDT, CDR2 YYEEEE. CDR3 DNA sequence: TGTGCCAGCAGCGAGGGGGGGGGCGGAAACATTCAGTACTTC. Translation: CASSEGGGGNIQYF.

The CDR3 DNA sequence: TGTGCCAGCAGTCCTCAGCCCAATCAGCCCCAGCATTTT. It codes for CASSPQPNQPQHF. The J gene is TRBJ1-5, the V gene TRBV28; no reliable D call. Between the trimmed V and J ends, which lost 5 bases and 3 bases, there was a span of 8 bases. The CDR3 contains 13 residues. Looked up from germline, CDR1 is MDHEN and CDR2 is SYDVKM. The whole variable domain, remainder taken from reference TRBV28 and TRBJ1-5, is DVKVTQSSRYLVKRTGEKVFLECVQDMDHENMFWYRQDPGLGLRLIYFSYDVKMKEKGDIPEGYSVSREKKERFSLILESASTNQTSMYLCASSPQPNQPQHFGDGTRLSIL.

This clonotype was recorded a few times. This sequence joins TRBV20-1 and TRBJ1-2, with 8 bases matching TRBD1. V lost 6 bases and J lost 6; bases outside the gene matches: 12. Germline CDR1 DFQATT, CDR2 SNEGSKA (reference sequence). The CDR3 runs 14 residues. In nucleotides, the CDR3 is TGCAGTGCACCTGGACAGGGCTTATGGGATGGCTACACCTTC. This gives the protein CSAPGQGLWDGYTF.

The V gene is TRBV20-1, the J gene TRBJ1-6; 7 nucleotides align to TRBD1. Trimming removed 2 bases from V and 7 bases from J; junction bases left unmatched: 14. The V gene's germline CDR1 is DFQATT and CDR2 SNEGSKA (reference sequence). The CDR3 consists of 17 residues. CDR3 sequence: CSARPRGDRVYNSPLHF. CDR3 nucleotide sequence: TGCAGTGCTAGACCCCGTGGAGACAGGGTTTACAATTCACCCCTCCACTTT.

This clonotype was recorded a few times. The CDR3 sequence is CASSSEHSGYTF. CDR3 DNA: TGTGCCAGCAGTTCGGAACATTCTGGCTACACCTTC. This rearrangement joins TRBV28 to TRBJ1-2; D remains unclear. The length of the CDR3 is 12 residues. The V end was cut by 4 bases, the J end by 7 bases, with 10 bases between. The germline CDR1 and CDR2 sequences are MDHEN and SYDVKM.

This clonotype showed up many times. Written as DNA, the CDR3 is TGTGCCAGCAGCGCACGGGTGGATGAGCAGTTCTTC. This encodes CASSARVDEQFF. The chain links TRBV11-2 to TRBJ2-1; D uncertain. Germline V gene data show CDR1 as SGHAT and CDR2 as FQNNGV. V was shortened by 5 bases and J by 8 bases, with 10 bases between the two germline ends. The CDR3 runs to 12 residues. Combining the CDR3 with reference TRBV11-2 and TRBJ2-1 gives the whole variable domain EAGVAQSPRYKIIEKRQSVAFWCNPISGHATLYWYQQILGQGPKLLIQFQNNGVVDDSQLPKDRFSAERLKGVDSTLKIQPAKLEDSAVYLCASSARVDEQFFGPGTRLTVL.

This clonotype has at least ten counts. V and J are TRBV7-9 and TRBJ2-1; TRBD2 aligns across 7 bases. The germline CDR1 and CDR2 sequences are SEHNR and FQNEAQ (reference sequence). This CDR3 has 16 amino acids. The J segment lost 2 bases and the V segment lost 6 bases, leaving 10 bases of the junction unmatched. CDR3 coding DNA: TGTGCCAGCAGTCCCCGGGACTACCTAACCTACAATGAGCAGTTCTTC. Translating gives CASSPRDYLTYNEQFF. The variable domain in full, completed from reference TRBV7-9 and TRBJ2-1, reads DTGVSQNPRHKITKRGQNVTFRCDPISEHNRLYWYRQTLGQGPEFLTYFQNEAQLEKSRLLSDRFSAERPKGSFSTLEIQRTEQGDSAMYLCASSPRDYLTYNEQFFGPGTRLTVL.

At least ten counts were recorded for this clonotype. The chain joins TRBV7-6 to TRBJ1-1; D call uncertain. The CDR3 contains 15 residues. CDR1 is SGHVS and CDR2 is FNYEAQ in the germline V gene. Trimming stripped 5 bases from V and 5 bases from J, with 18 bases between. DNA of the CDR3: TGTGCCAGCAGCCCCGAGGGTGGGCGGGGAACTGAAGCTTTCTTT. Translated, it gives CASSPEGGRGTEAFF.

This chain uses TRBV5-4 with TRBJ2-5; D possibly corresponds to TRBD2 (7 bases). The V end lost 4 bases, the J end lost 2 bases, and 12 bases lay between the germline ends. In germline, CDR1 is SGHNT, CDR2 YYREEE (reference sequence). CDR3 length equals 14 residues. The CDR3 here is CASSAGDIQETQYF. The CDR3 DNA reads as TGTGCCAGCAGCGCGGGGGACATTCAAGAGACCCAGTACTTC.

This clonotype appeared a few times. V is TRBV11-2 and J is TRBJ2-7; D is perhaps TRBD2 (6 bases). Trimming cost V 3 bases and J 5 bases, with 20 bases left between them. Germline values: CDR1 SGHAT, CDR2 FQNNGV. The CDR3 runs 16 residues. CDR3 loop: CASSFGGLISRDEQYF. The CDR3 DNA is TGTGCCAGCAGCTTTGGGGGACTCATCTCTCGGGACGAGCAGTACTTC. Based on the CDR3 plus reference TRBV11-2 and TRBJ2-7, the full variable domain is EAGVAQSPRYKIIEKRQSVAFWCNPISGHATLYWYQQILGQGPKLLIQFQNNGVVDDSQLPKDRFSAERLKGVDSTLKIQPAKLEDSAVYLCASSFGGLISRDEQYFGPGTRLTVT.

The chain is built from TRBV6-5 and TRBJ2-7; D is perhaps TRBD1 or TRBD2 (5 bases each). Germline CDR1 reads MNHEY; CDR2 reads SVGAGI. CDR3 length: 15 residues. The V end lost 2 bases, the J end lost 3 bases, and 14 bases lay between the germline ends. CDR3 loop: CASSYARAGSYEQYV. The CDR3 region has the DNA TGTGCCAGCAGTTACGCCCGTGCAGGGAGCTACGAGCAGTACGTC.

This clonotype was observed many times. The rearrangement uses TRBV9 and TRBJ1-2; TRBD1 aligns across 7 bases. Germline CDR1 SGDLS, CDR2 YYNGEE. Trimming cost V 3 bases and J 4 bases; bases outside gene matches: 6. This CDR3 is 14 amino acids long. The CDR3: CASSGTGAGYGYTF. The CDR3 region has the DNA TGTGCCAGCAGCGGCACAGGGGCCGGCTATGGCTACACCTTC.

The chain employs TRBV15 and TRBJ2-1; D remains unclear. This CDR3 contains 14 residues. Trimming took 2 bases from V and 2 from J, leaving 7 bases between them. CDR1 and CDR2 (germline): LNHNV, YYDKDF (reference sequence). CDR3 protein: CATSRNRPYNEQFF. CDR3 coding DNA: TGTGCCACCAGCAGAAACCGCCCCTACAATGAGCAGTTCTTC.

The rearrangement uses TRBV12-3 or TRBV12-4 and TRBJ1-6; no firm D call. The CDR3 consists of 13 residues. V dropped 0 bases and J dropped 13 bases, with 10 bases sitting between them. The CDR3 DNA sequence: TGTGCCAGCAGTTTAGCGCTAGGAAGGCCCCTCCACTTT. Protein sequence: CASSLALGRPLHF.